This T cell receptor (beta chain) was obtained from a study of blood T cells in healthy people across ages. Study context: With template switching, about one barcoded beta molecule was captured per two T cells. Study conclusions and caveats: PBMCs left unsorted prevented a conclusive naive versus antigen-experienced comparison.

This clonotype appeared once. Its antigen is as yet unknown. The CDR3 totals 14 residues. The V end lost 3 bases, the J end lost 5 bases, and 14 bases lay between the germline ends. Germline V lookup: CDR1 DFQATT, CDR2 SNEGSKA (reference sequence). A second roughly 7 to 12 cycle PCR used barcoded and J-beta primers. TCRdb re-derived calls from the 5' RACE reads in MiXCR, one entry per CDR3 protein. The repertoire holds about 1,000,000 distinct CDR3 sequences, with 40% to 50% as singletons. Donors were healthy Caucasian individuals from Russia aged roughly 6 to 90. The TCR originated in a woman aged 60 to 75 in good health. The chain couples TRBV20-1 to TRBJ2-1, with a possible D match to TRBD2 (6 bases). Sequencing was performed on blood. For the CDR3, the DNA is TGCAGTGCTAGGGGTCACGGGAGCCACAATGAGCAGTTCTTC. It is translated as CSARGHGSHNEQFF.